Here is one T cell receptor beta chain with its context. Its antigen is not known. Different DNA sequences within this sample yield the same CDR3. The germline gives CDR1 LGHNA, CDR2 YSLEER. The V end was cut by 0 bases, the J end by 1 base, with 6 bases between. The CDR3 is 14 amino acids. The source of the sample is a study of cytomegalovirus exposure and HLA in healthy donors. Whole-study findings and limits: Certain indistinguishable V segments, among them TRBV6-2 and TRBV6-3, were excluded. Within an earlier analysis, most TCR beta V segments proved productive either about 90% or about 30% of the time. Generally TCR sequences proved uncommon, though certain public TCRs appeared in numerous donors. A few chains tied to CMV proved CMV antigen-specific in vitro.

A multiplex PCR was run with 60 Vbeta primers and 13 Jbeta primers. The protocol was immunoSEQ multiplex PCR, while the TCRdb copy is restricted to in-frame clones and leaves out a portion. The sample includes fewer than 200,000 clones, 77% of them seen just once. Sequencing was done on a sample of PBMCs. The sequence came from a woman aged 40 to 50 in good health and CMV-seropositive. The rearrangement joins TRBV4-3 to TRBJ1-1; D gene uncertain. CDR3 in DNA: TGCGCCAGCAGCCAAGACGCCGGGAACACTGAAGCTTTCTTT. It codes for CASSQDAGNTEAFF.